A single sample is the source of the 29 T cell receptor beta chains below, sequenced in a study of blood T cell repertoires in COVID-19. Generated by immunoSEQ multiplex PCR, the TCRdb table keeps only in-frame clones and is missing some. This sample has tens of thousands of clones, with about 77% found just once. Sequencing was carried out using peripheral blood. These receptors all come from a human donor with active or convalescent COVID-19. The donor label of this sample is uncertain.

CDR3 bases: TGTGCCAGCACCGCGTCCCAGGGGGCCCATGGCTACACCTTC. Translated: CASTASQGAHGYTF. The V and J genes are TRBV2 and TRBJ1-2, with 8 bases lining up with TRBD1. CDR1 SNHLY and CDR2 FYNNEI come from the germline V gene. V was pared by 7 bases and J by 6 bases, with 10 bases of the junction left unmatched. The CDR3 contains 14 residues.

The V and J genes are TRBV3-1 (or the pseudogene TRBV3-2) and TRBJ1-1; D is ambiguous. V lost 2 bases to trimming and J lost 5 bases, with 12 bases between them. The CDR3 has 14 residues. Germline CDR1 reads LGHDT; CDR2 reads YNNKEL (reference sequence). The CDR3 region has the DNA TGTGCCAGCAGCCAAAATGCAGGCGGGACTGAAGCTTTCTTT. It translates to CASSQNAGGTEAFF.

The chain employs TRBV5-6 and TRBJ1-1, with D possibly matching TRBD1 (5 bases). The CDR3 is made up of 18 amino acids. In germline, CDR1 is SGHDT, CDR2 YYEEEE. V gave up 0 bases and J gave up 6 bases, with 24 bases separating them. CDR3 coding DNA: TGTGCCAGCAGCTTGGAGATCTGGCAGGGCCTGGGAGGGGCTGAAGCTTTCTTT. Protein product: CASSLEIWQGLGGAEAFF.

The DNA for the CDR3 is TGCAGTGCTAGAGCGGGGGGAACGGAGTTCTTC. It encodes CSARAGGTEFF. The gene calls are TRBV20-1 and TRBJ2-1; 7 bases map to TRBD2. V shed 1 base, J shed 14 bases, and the junction held 5 bases outside the gene matches. CDR1 is DFQATT and CDR2 is SNEGSKA in the germline V gene (reference sequence). The CDR3 consists of 11 residues.

V and J are TRBV5-6 and TRBJ2-7; D ambiguous. The CDR3 spans 12 residues. Germline V lookup: CDR1 SGHDT, CDR2 YYEEEE. V was shortened by 2 bases and J by 5 bases, with 8 bases between the two germline ends. The CDR3, as DNA: TGTGCCAGCAGCTTAAGCCTAAACGAGCAGTACTTC. Translating gives CASSLSLNEQYF.

The chain recombines TRBV5-1 with TRBJ2-4; TRBD2 matches 7 bases. CDR3 length equals 14 residues. Germline V gene data show CDR1 as SGHRS and CDR2 as YFSETQ. V was clipped by 5 bases and J by 9 bases; unmatched bases: 11. The CDR3 loop is CASSSGPGEGIQYF. In DNA form, the CDR3 reads TGCGCCAGCAGTTCCGGTCCTGGGGAGGGCATTCAGTACTTC.

This clone has more than one count but fewer than ten. The chain joins TRBV30 to TRBJ1-5, with TRBD1 identical over 8 bases. The CDR3 length is 16 residues. After removal of 2 bases from V and 5 bases from J, the junction contained 11 bases not matched to a gene. Germline V gives CDR1 GTSNPN, CDR2 SVGIG (reference sequence). CDR3 bases: TGTGCCTGGAGTTCGGTCGGCAGGGGGCTGGATCAGCCCCAGCATTTT. It encodes CAWSSVGRGLDQPQHF.

The chain couples TRBV23-1 to TRBJ2-7; no clear D gene. TRBV23-1 belongs to the ORF category, with a function that is uncertain. Trimming stripped 0 bases from V and 2 bases from J, with 8 bases between. CDR3 length equals 14 residues. As DNA, the CDR3 is TGCGCCAGCAGTCAATCGATGTCAGCCTACGAGCAGTACTTC. It is translated as CASSQSMSAYEQYF.

V is TRBV11-2 and J is TRBJ1-5; D is ambiguous. This CDR3 comprises 14 residues. Germline V CDR1 and CDR2: SGHAT, FQNNGV. Trimming cost V 3 bases and J 7 bases, with 13 bases left between them. The CDR3 loop is CASSFAGGSQPQHF. In DNA, the CDR3 is TGTGCCAGCAGCTTTGCAGGCGGGAGCCAGCCCCAGCATTTT.

The V and J genes are TRBV7-2 and TRBJ2-3; 8 bases map to TRBD1. V dropped 5 bases and J dropped 1; count of bases not matched to a gene: 5. The CDR3 runs to 15 residues. Germline loops: CDR1 SGHTA, CDR2 FQGNSA. The CDR3 loop reads CASSVDRGRTDTQYF. As DNA, the CDR3 is TGTGCCAGCAGCGTAGACAGGGGTCGCACAGATACGCAGTATTTT.

The chain has TRBV5-1 and TRBJ2-1; tentatively, D is TRBD1 (5 bases). This CDR3 contains 15 residues. Germline V gene lookup returns CDR1 SGHRS and CDR2 YFSETQ. The V and J ends lost 4 bases and 0 bases respectively, with 11 bases between them. CDR3 nucleotide sequence: TGCGCCAGCAGCGGGGCGGTTAGCTCCTACAATGAGCAGTTCTTC. Translating gives CASSGAVSSYNEQFF.

This chain connects TRBV4-3 to TRBJ2-1, with TRBD1 matching 9 bases. Unmatched junction bases numbered 10, after V lost 3 bases and J lost 4 bases. Germline CDR1 LGHNA, CDR2 YSLEER. The CDR3 consists of 17 residues. This chain's CDR3 is CASSQGPIGTGYNEQFF. The CDR3 nucleotides are TGCGCCAGCAGCCAGGGACCGATCGGGACAGGGTACAATGAGCAGTTCTTC.

This clone was counted a few times. This chain connects TRBV4-1 to TRBJ1-5, with D possibly matching TRBD1 (5 bases). The CDR3 runs to 16 residues. V was clipped by 0 bases and J by 0 bases, with 9 bases between them. Looked up from germline, CDR1 is MGHRA and CDR2 is YSYEKL. CDR3 region: CASSQEGRNSNQPQHF. CDR3 in DNA: TGCGCCAGCAGCCAAGAGGGGCGGAATAGCAATCAGCCCCAGCATTTT.

The chain carries TRBV11-3 and TRBJ2-2; D is perhaps TRBD2 (6 bases). The CDR3 loop spans 15 amino acids. Trimming cost V 4 bases and J 6 bases, with 15 bases left between them. Per germline, CDR1 SGHNT and CDR2 YENEEA. The CDR3 DNA follows: TGTGCCAGCAGCTGGGCAGGGAGGCAGGCCGGGGAGCTGTTTTTT. It encodes CASSWAGRQAGELFF. Drawing the rest from reference TRBV11-3 and TRBJ2-2, the complete variable domain is EAGVVQSPRYKIIEKKQPVAFWCNPISGHNTLYWYLQNLGQGPELLIRYENEEAVDDSQLPKDRFSAERLKGVDSTLKIQPAELGDSAVYLCASSWAGRQAGELFFGEGSRLTVL.

The genes are TRBV29-1 and TRBJ2-7, with a tentative D call TRBD2 (7 bases). The CDR3 sequence is 15 residues long. Trimming pared 0 bases from V and 3 bases from J, leaving 15 bases between. Per the germline V gene, CDR1 is SQVTM and CDR2 is ANQGSEA. CDR3 nucleotides: TGCAGCGTTGAAGAGGGGGGGACAAGGAACTACGAGCAGTACTTC. This sequence encodes CSVEEGGTRNYEQYF.

This chain uses TRBV5-1 with TRBJ1-2, with D perhaps TRBD1 (6 bases). The CDR3 has 14 residues. CDR1 is SGHRS and CDR2 is YFSETQ in the germline V gene. V lost 5 bases and J lost 6, with 17 bases in between. CDR3 amino acids: CASRDGQPSDGYTF. DNA for the CDR3: TGCGCCAGCAGAGACGGACAGCCATCTGATGGCTACACCTTC.

This clone was counted between two and nine times. The genes are TRBV6-5 and TRBJ2-1; TRBD2 agrees at 8 bases. CDR3 length: 13 residues. J was trimmed by 8 bases and V by 10 bases; bases with no gene match: 10. The germline gives CDR1 MNHEY, CDR2 SVGAGI. The CDR3: CAILPGLGHEQFF. The CDR3, as DNA: TGTGCCATCCTCCCGGGACTAGGTCATGAGCAGTTCTTC.

Turning to this clone: Relative to the germline gene, one junction end is altered; a read error may explain this. The rearrangement uses TRBV7-7 and TRBJ2-1; D perhaps matches TRBD2 (6 bases). The germline V gene has CDR1 SSHAT and CDR2 FNYEAQ (reference sequence). The CDR3 has 15 amino acids. This CDR3 is CASSLADGTYNEQFF. The CDR3 region has the DNA TGTGCTAGCAGCTTAGCGGACGGGACCTACAATGAGCAGTTCTTC.

The chain combines TRBV4-1 with TRBJ2-7, with 7 bases that match TRBD2. The CDR3 runs to 15 residues. The trim removed 0 bases at V and 3 bases at J, leaving 5 bases unmatched. Germline-derived CDR1 and CDR2 are MGHRA and YSYEKL. The CDR3 coding sequence is TGCGCCAGCAGCCAAGATGGATCTAGCGGCTACGAGCAGTACTTC. Protein product: CASSQDGSSGYEQYF.

The V and J genes are TRBV2 and TRBJ2-1; 7 nucleotides line up with TRBD1. Trimming at V came to 8 bases and at J to 9 bases, leaving 7 bases not matched to a gene. The CDR3 totals 12 residues. Germline V CDR1 and CDR2: SNHLY, FYNNEI. DNA of the CDR3: TGTGCCAGCGGGACAGACACTAGTGAGCAGTTCTTC. Translation gives CASGTDTSEQFF. Variable domain in full (rest from reference TRBV2 and TRBJ2-1): EPEVTQTPSHQVTQMGQEVILRCVPISNHLYFYWYRQILGQKVEFLVSFYNNEISEKSEIFDDQFSVERPDGSNFTLKIRSTKLEDSAMYFCASGTDTSEQFFGPGTRLTVL.

The chain combines TRBV5-1 with TRBJ2-7; 9 bases line up with TRBD2. This CDR3 region has 14 residues. V was clipped by 4 bases and J by 5 bases; unmatched bases: 7. Germline values: CDR1 SGHRS, CDR2 YFSETQ. This CDR3 is CASSGRLAVDEQYF. DNA of the CDR3: TGCGCCAGCAGCGGACGACTAGCGGTAGACGAGCAGTACTTC.

This clone came up a few times. This chain links TRBV11-2 with TRBJ1-6, with D tentatively TRBD1 (6 bases). The germline gives CDR1 SGHAT, CDR2 FQNNGV. The length of the CDR3 is 14 residues. Trimming left V 3 bases short and J 11 bases short, with 14 bases between. For the CDR3, the DNA is TGTGCCAGCAGCTTGGGGGCAGAGAGAACACCCCTCCACTTT. It translates to CASSLGAERTPLHF.

This chain joins TRBV29-1 and TRBJ2-3; D is uncertain. Trimming took off 7 bases at V and 2 bases at J, with 10 bases between the two ends. The CDR3 has 12 residues. CDR1 and CDR2 (germline): SQVTM, ANQGSEA. CDR3 region: CSATPTTDTQYF. CDR3 nucleotide sequence: TGCAGCGCTACACCCACCACAGATACGCAGTATTTT.

This chain joins TRBV30 and TRBJ2-1; 11 bases are shared with TRBD2. Germline V CDR1 and CDR2: GTSNPN, SVGIG (reference sequence). CDR3 length equals 13 residues. V was pared by 4 bases and J by 8 bases, with 4 bases of the junction left unmatched. This CDR3 is CAWNLAGGYEQFF. For the CDR3, the DNA is TGTGCCTGGAACCTAGCGGGAGGCTATGAGCAGTTCTTC.

This clone was recorded only once. The chain joins TRBV7-6 to TRBJ2-3; a weak D match, TRBD2 (5 bases). This CDR3 is built from 12 residues. The germline V gene has CDR1 SGHVS and CDR2 FNYEAQ. Trimming left V 5 bases short and J 9 bases short, with 12 bases between. The CDR3 loop reads CASSNPGRTQYF. CDR3 DNA sequence: TGTGCCAGCAGCAATCCGGGAAGGACGCAGTATTTT.

The genes are TRBV6-5 and TRBJ2-1; D is perhaps TRBD2 (5 bases). The CDR3 contains 13 residues. Trimming pared 10 bases from V and 2 bases from J, leaving 12 bases between. Germline CDR1 and CDR2: MNHEY and SVGAGI. DNA of the CDR3: TGTGCCACCGGGTACGGGACCTACAATGAGCAGTTCTTC. Encoded protein: CATGYGTYNEQFF.

V and J are TRBV5-4 and TRBJ2-7; 10 bases agree with TRBD1. CDR3 length: 16 residues. Germline assignment: CDR1 SGHNT and CDR2 YYREEE (reference sequence). V shed 5 bases and J 4 bases; nucleotides not matched to a gene: 12. Here the CDR3 reads CASSLGGQGVPYEQYF. In DNA, the CDR3 is TGTGCCAGCAGTCTAGGCGGACAGGGGGTGCCATACGAGCAGTACTTC. Using reference TRBV5-4 and TRBJ2-7 for the parts outside the CDR3, the full variable domain is ETGVTQSPTHLIKTRGQQVTLRCSSQSGHNTVSWYQQALGQGPQFIFQYYREEENGRGNFPPRFSGLQFPNYSSELNVNALELDDSALYLCASSLGGQGVPYEQYFGPGTRLTVT.

The V gene is TRBV28, the J gene TRBJ2-7; TRBD1 might be the D (7 bases). V was cut by 10 bases and J by 0 bases, with 16 bases left in between. This CDR3 spans 14 amino acids. Per the germline V gene, CDR1 is MDHEN and CDR2 is SYDVKM. Here the CDR3 DNA reads TGTGCCATCGAACGGAGGGACAGCTCCTACGAGCAGTACTTC. This translates into CAIERRDSSYEQYF.

The sample holds a few counts of this clone. This chain uses TRBV10-3 with TRBJ1-6; D might be TRBD1 (6 bases). V was trimmed by 7 bases and J by 5 bases, leaving 18 bases between them. Looked up from germline, CDR1 is ENHRY and CDR2 is SYGVKD. The length of the CDR3 is 16 residues. CDR3 sequence (DNA): TGTGCCATCACCCCCGAAGGACAGTCTAATAATTCACCCCTCCACTTT. Protein sequence: CAITPEGQSNNSPLHF.